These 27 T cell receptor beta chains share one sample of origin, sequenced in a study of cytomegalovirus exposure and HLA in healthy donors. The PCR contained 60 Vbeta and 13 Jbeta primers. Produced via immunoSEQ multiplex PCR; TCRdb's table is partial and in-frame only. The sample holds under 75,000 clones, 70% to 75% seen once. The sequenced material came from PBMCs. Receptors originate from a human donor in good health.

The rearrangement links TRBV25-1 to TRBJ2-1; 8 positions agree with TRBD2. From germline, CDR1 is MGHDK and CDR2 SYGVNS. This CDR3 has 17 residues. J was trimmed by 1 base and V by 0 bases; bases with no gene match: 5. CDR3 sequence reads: CASSEYKRLASYNEQFF. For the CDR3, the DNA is TGTGCCAGCAGTGAATATAAGAGACTAGCGTCCTACAATGAGCAGTTCTTC.

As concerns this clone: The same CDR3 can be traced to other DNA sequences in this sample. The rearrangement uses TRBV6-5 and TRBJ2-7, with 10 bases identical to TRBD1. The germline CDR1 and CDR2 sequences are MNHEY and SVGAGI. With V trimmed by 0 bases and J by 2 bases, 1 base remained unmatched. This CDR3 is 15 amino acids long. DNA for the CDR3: TGTGCCAGCAGTTACTCTGGACAGGGGGCCTACGAGCAGTACTTC. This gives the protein CASSYSGQGAYEQYF.

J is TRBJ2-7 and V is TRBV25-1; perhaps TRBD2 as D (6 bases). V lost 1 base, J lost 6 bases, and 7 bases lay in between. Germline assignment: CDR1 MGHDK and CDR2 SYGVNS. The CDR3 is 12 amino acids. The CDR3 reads CASSEFGGEQYF. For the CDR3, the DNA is TGTGCCAGCAGTGAATTCGGGGGCGAGCAGTACTTC.

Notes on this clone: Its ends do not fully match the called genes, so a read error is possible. The CDR3: CSSRGEGTEAFF. The CDR3 region has the DNA TGTTCCAGCAGGGGGGAGGGCACTGAAGCTTTCTTT. The gene calls are TRBV7-9 and TRBJ1-1, with TRBD1 identical over 7 bases. Germline V gives CDR1 SEHNR, CDR2 FQNEAQ (reference sequence). The CDR3 covers 12 residues.

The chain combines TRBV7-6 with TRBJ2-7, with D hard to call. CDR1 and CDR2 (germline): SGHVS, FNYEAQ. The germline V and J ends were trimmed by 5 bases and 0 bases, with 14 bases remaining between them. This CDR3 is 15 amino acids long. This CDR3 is CASSPSDGDSYEQYF. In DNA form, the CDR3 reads TGTGCCAGCAGCCCGAGTGACGGAGACTCCTACGAGCAGTACTTC.

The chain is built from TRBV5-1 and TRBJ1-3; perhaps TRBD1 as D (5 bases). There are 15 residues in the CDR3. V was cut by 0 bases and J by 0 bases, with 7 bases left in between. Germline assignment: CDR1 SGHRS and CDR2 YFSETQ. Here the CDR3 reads CASSLGGASGNTIYF. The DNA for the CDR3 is TGCGCCAGCAGCTTGGGCGGGGCCTCTGGAAACACCATATATTTT.

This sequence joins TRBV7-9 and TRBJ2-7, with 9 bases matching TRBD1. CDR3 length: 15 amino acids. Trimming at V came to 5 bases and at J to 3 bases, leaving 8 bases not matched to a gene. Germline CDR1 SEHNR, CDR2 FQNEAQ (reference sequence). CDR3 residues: CASSTTGGLLYEQYF. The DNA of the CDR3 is TGTGCCAGCAGCACGACAGGGGGGTTACTCTACGAGCAGTACTTC.

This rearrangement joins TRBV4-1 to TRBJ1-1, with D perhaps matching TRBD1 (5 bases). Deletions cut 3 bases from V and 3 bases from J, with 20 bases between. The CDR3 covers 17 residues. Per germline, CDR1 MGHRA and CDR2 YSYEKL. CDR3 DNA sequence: TGCGCCAGCAGCCAGGGGCCCCGGGGGACTTGGGACACTGAAGCTTTCTTT. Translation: CASSQGPRGTWDTEAFF.

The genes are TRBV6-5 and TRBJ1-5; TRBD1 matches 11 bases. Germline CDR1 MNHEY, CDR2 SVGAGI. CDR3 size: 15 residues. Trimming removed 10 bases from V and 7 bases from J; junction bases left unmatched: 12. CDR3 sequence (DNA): TGTGCCACCAAACGAGGACAGGGGGCTGGACAGCCCCAGCATTTT. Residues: CATKRGQGAGQPQHF.

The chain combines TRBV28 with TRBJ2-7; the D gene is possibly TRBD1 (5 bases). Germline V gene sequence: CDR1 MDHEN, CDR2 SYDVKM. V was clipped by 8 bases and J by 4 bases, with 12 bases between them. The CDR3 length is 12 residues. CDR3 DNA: TGTGCCAGCGCATCGACAGCTTACGAGCAGTACTTC. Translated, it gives CASASTAYEQYF.

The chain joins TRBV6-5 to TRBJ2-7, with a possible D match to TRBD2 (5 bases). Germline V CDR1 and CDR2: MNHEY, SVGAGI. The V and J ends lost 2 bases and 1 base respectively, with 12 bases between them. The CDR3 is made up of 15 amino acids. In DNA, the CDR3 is TGTGCCAGCAGTTACAGAAGGAGCGGATCCTACGAGCAGTACTTC. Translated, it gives CASSYRRSGSYEQYF.

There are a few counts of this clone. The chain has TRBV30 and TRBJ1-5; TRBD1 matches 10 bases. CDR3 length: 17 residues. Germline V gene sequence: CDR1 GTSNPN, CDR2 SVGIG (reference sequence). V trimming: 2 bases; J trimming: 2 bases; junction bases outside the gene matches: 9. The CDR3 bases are TGTGCCTGGAGTAGGGACAGGGGCCCTGGGGGCAATCAGCCCCAGCATTTT. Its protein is CAWSRDRGPGGNQPQHF.

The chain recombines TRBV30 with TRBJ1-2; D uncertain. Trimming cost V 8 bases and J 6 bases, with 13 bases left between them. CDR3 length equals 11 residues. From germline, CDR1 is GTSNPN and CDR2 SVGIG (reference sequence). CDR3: CARRWRDGYTF. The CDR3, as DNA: TGTGCCCGCCGCTGGAGGGATGGCTACACCTTC.

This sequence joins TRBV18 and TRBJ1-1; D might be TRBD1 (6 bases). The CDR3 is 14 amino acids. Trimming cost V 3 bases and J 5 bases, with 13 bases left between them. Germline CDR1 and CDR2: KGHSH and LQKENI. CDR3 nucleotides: TGTGCCAGCTCACCCCAGAGGGACACGACTGAAGCTTTCTTT. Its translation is CASSPQRDTTEAFF.

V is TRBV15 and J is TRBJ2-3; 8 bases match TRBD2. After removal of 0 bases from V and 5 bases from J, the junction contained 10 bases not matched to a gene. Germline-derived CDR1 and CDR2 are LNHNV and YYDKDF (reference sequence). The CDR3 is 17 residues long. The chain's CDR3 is CATSRDRSGSGGDTQYF. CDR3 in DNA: TGTGCCACCAGCAGAGACCGGAGCGGGAGTGGTGGAGATACGCAGTATTTT. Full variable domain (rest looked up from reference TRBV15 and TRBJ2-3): DAMVIQNPRYQVTQFGKPVTLSCSQTLNHNVMYWYQQKSSQAPKLLFHYYDKDFNNEADTPDNFQSRRPNTSFCFLDIRSPGLGDTAMYLCATSRDRSGSGGDTQYFGPGTRLTVL.

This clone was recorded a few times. The CDR3 coding sequence is TGTGCCAGCAGCCACCGGGGGGATCCCACCGGGGAGCTGTTTTTT. Translation gives CASSHRGDPTGELFF. V and J are TRBV11-3 and TRBJ2-2; TRBD2 matches 7 bases. The CDR3 consists of 15 residues. Unmatched junction bases numbered 7, after V lost 5 bases and J lost 4 bases. Per the germline V gene, CDR1 is SGHNT and CDR2 is YENEEA.

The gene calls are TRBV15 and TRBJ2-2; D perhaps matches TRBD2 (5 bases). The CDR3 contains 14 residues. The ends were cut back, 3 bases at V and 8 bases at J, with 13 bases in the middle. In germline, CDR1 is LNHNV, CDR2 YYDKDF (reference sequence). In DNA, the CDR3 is TGTGCCACCAGCAGTAACCCATCGGGGGGGGAGCTGTTTTTT. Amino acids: CATSSNPSGGELFF.

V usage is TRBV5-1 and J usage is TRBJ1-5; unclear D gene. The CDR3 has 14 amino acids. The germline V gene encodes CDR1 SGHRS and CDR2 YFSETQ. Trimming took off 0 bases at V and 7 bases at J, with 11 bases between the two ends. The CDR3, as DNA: TGCGCCAGCAGCTTGGGAGGGTTGGACCAGCCCCAGCATTTT. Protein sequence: CASSLGGLDQPQHF. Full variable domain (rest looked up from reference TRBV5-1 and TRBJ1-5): KAGVTQTPRYLIKTRGQQVTLSCSPISGHRSVSWYQQTPGQGLQFLFEYFSETQRNKGNFPGRFSGRQFSNSRSEMNVSTLELGDSALYLCASSLGGLDQPQHFGDGTRLSIL.

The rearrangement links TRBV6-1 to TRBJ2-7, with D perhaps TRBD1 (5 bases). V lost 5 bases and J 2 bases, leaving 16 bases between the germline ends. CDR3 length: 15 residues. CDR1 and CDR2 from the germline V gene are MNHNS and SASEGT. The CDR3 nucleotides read TGTGCCAGCAGTCGCGTAACAGGAATTACCTACGAGCAGTACTTC. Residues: CASSRVTGITYEQYF.

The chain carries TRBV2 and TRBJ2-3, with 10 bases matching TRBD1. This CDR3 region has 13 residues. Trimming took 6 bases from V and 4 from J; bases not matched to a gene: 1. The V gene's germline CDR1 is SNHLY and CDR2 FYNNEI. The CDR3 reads CASRTGGPDTQYF. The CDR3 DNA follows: TGTGCCAGCAGGACAGGGGGCCCAGATACGCAGTATTTT. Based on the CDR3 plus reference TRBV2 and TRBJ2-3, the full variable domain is EPEVTQTPSHQVTQMGQEVILRCVPISNHLYFYWYRQILGQKVEFLVSFYNNEISEKSEIFDDQFSVERPDGSNFTLKIRSTKLEDSAMYFCASRTGGPDTQYFGPGTRLTVL.

CDR3 nucleotides: TGTGCCAGCAGCTGGGCGGGACAGGATGAGCAGTTCTTC. Encoded protein: CASSWAGQDEQFF. V and J are TRBV5-6 and TRBJ2-1; TRBD1 agrees at 8 bases. The CDR3 length is 13 residues. Germline loops: CDR1 SGHDT, CDR2 YYEEEE. The trim removed 3 bases at V and 8 bases at J, leaving 4 bases unmatched.

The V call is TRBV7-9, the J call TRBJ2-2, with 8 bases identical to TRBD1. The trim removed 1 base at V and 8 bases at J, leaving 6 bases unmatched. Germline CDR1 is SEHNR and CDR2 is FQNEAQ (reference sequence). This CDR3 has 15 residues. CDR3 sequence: CASSLGTGSPGELFF. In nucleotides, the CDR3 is TGTGCCAGCAGCTTAGGGACAGGGTCACCGGGGGAGCTGTTTTTT.

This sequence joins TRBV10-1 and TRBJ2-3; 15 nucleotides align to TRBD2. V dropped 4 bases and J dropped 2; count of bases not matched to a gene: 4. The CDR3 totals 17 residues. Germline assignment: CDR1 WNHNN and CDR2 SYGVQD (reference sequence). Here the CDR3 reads CASSAGTSGRPTDTQYF. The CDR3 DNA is TGCGCCAGCAGTGCCGGGACTAGCGGGAGGCCCACAGATACGCAGTATTTT.

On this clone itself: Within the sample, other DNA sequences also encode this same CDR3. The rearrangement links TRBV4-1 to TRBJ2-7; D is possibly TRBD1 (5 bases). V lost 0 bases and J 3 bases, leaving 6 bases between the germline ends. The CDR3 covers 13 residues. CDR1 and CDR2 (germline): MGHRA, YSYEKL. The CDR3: CASSQETGYEQYF. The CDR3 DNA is TGCGCCAGCAGCCAAGAAACAGGCTACGAGCAGTACTTC.

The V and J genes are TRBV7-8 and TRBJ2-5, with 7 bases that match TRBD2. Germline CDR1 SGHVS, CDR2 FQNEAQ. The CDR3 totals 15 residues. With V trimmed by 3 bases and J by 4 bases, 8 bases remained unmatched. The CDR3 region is CASSFGRAGRETQYF. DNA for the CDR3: TGTGCCAGCAGCTTTGGGAGGGCGGGTCGAGAGACCCAGTACTTC.

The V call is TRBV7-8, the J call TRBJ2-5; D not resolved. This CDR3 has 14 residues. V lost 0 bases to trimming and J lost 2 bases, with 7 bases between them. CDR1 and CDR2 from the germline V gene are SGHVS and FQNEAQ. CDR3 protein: CASSLAYGQETQYF. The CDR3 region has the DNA TGTGCCAGCAGCTTAGCGTACGGTCAAGAGACCCAGTACTTC.

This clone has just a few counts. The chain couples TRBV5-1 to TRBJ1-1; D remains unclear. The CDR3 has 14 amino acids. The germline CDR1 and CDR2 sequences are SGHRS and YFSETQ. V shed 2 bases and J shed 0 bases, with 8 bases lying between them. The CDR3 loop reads CASSFGEVNTEAFF. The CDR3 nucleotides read TGCGCCAGCAGCTTCGGAGAAGTGAACACTGAAGCTTTCTTT.